Below are 4 T cell receptor beta chains sequenced from a single sample in a study of blood T cells in healthy people across ages. Alongside a J-beta primer mix, a sample-barcoded 5' primer served in a second PCR lasting 7 to 11 cycles. Each CDR3 protein is one row after TCRdb ran MiXCR on the 5' RACE reads. The sample has approximately 940,000 distinct CDR3 sequences, 40% to 60% seen once. The sequencing input was blood. The receptor source for this set is a man aged 30 to 45 in good health.

The CDR3 DNA reads as TGTGCCACGATGACTAGCGGGGGGTCCCCACCGAATGAGCAGTTCTTC. Translating gives CATMTSGGSPPNEQFF. The chain couples TRBV3-1 to TRBJ2-1; 13 bases line up with TRBD2. This CDR3 spans 16 amino acids. J gave up 7 bases and V 10 bases, and 13 bases lay outside the gene matches. CDR1 is LGHDT and CDR2 is YNNKEL in the germline V gene (reference sequence).

J is TRBJ2-7 and V is TRBV7-9; D might be TRBD1 or TRBD2, each matching 5 bases. This CDR3 comprises 14 residues. V shed 3 bases and J shed 2 bases, with 11 bases lying between them. Germline values: CDR1 SEHNR, CDR2 FQNEAQ (reference sequence). CDR3 amino acids: CASSFGLGPYEQYF. The CDR3 nucleotides are TGTGCCAGCAGCTTCGGATTGGGACCCTACGAGCAGTACTTC.

This clonotype was observed a handful of times. The chain joins TRBV27 to TRBJ2-7; D gene ambiguous. Trimming left V 3 bases short and J 5 bases short, with 14 bases between. The length of the CDR3 is 14 residues. Germline V gene data show CDR1 as MNHEY and CDR2 as SMNVEV (reference sequence). The chain's CDR3 is CASSLIRSSDEQYF. As DNA, the CDR3 is TGTGCCAGCAGTTTGATCCGCTCCAGCGACGAGCAGTACTTC.

V and J are TRBV7-2 and TRBJ2-1; no definite D call. Germline lookup yields CDR1 SGHTA and CDR2 FQGNSA. Trimming shortened V by 1 base and J by 6 bases, and 10 bases separated the two germline ends. This CDR3 comprises 14 residues. The CDR3 coding sequence is TGTGCCAGCAGCTTAGGAACGGTACTCAATGAGCAGTTCTTC. Translation: CASSLGTVLNEQFF.